This TCR beta chain was found in a study of blood T cell repertoires in COVID-19. V lost 10 bases to trimming and J lost 5 bases, with 21 bases between them. The CDR3 length is 14 residues. Germline values: CDR1 SGHDT, CDR2 YYEEEE. TCRdb keeps only in-frame clones here, not all; method: immunoSEQ multiplex PCR. The repertoire consists of under 300,000 clones, with approximately 89% occurring once and the leading ten covering under 2.5%. Sequenced material: PBMCs or T cells enriched from blood (not recorded which). V is TRBV5-6 and J is TRBJ2-5, with a weak D call TRBD2 (6 bases). The sequence was collected from a middle-aged woman with acute COVID-19. The CDR3 region is CALPGVGAGETQYF. The CDR3 DNA reads TGTGCCCTTCCCGGCGTAGGGGCGGGGGAGACCCAGTACTTC.